This T cell receptor beta chain was captured by sequencing in a study of PD-1 blockade in classical Hodgkin lymphoma. All patients relapsed after autologous stem cell transplantation, and brentuximab vedotin exposure varied. Complete response, partial response or progressive disease was each patient's best response. As to this clone: Its matching antigen is unknown.

Assay used: immunoSEQ multiplex PCR; TCRdb lists only in-frame clones, some missing. The sample lists around 34,000 clones, 76% seen once, with approximately 15% in the top ten. Notes on the study in general: Nivolumab starters within 1 year of ASCT were excluded.

The CDR3 consists of 15 residues. Germline V gene lookup returns CDR1 SNHLY and CDR2 FYNNEI. Trimming took 6 bases from V and 4 from J; bases not matched to a gene: 10. This chain uses TRBV2 with TRBJ2-5, with TRBD2 matching over 8 bases. Sequenced here: peripheral blood mononuclear cells (PBMCs), sampled before the second cycle of nivolumab. This receptor was taken from a human donor with classical Hodgkin lymphoma. The CDR3 DNA follows: TGTGCCAGCAGCCCCGGCCCAGCGGGAGCAGAGACCCAGTACTTC. This sequence encodes CASSPGPAGAETQYF.